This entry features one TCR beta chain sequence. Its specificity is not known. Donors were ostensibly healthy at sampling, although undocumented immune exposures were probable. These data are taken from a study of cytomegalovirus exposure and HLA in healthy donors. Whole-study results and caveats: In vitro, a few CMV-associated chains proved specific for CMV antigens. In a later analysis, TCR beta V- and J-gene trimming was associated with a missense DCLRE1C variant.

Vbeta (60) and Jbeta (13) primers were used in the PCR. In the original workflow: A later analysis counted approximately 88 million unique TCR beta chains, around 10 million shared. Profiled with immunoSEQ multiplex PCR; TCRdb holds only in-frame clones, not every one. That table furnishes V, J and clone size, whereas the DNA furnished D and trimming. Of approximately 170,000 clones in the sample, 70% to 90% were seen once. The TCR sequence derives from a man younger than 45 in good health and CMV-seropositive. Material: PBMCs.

The CDR3 DNA reads as TGTGCCAGTAGTATAGGGACAGGGCCCTACAATGAGCAGTTCTTC. Protein: CASSIGTGPYNEQFF. The chain joins TRBV19 to TRBJ2-1; 8 bases align to TRBD1. Germline V CDR1 and CDR2: LNHDA, SQIVND (reference sequence). V was pared by 1 base and J by 2 bases, with 1 base of the junction left unmatched. There are 15 residues in the CDR3.